The sequence of this TCR beta chain was determined in a study (dated by TCRdb to the mid-2010s). Background for the entire study: The origins of HIV persistence were investigated in individuals who naturally controlled HIV infection.

After removal of 3 bases from V and 8 bases from J, the junction retains 8 bases not matched to a gene. The CDR3 runs 13 residues from the cysteine to the phenylalanine. Only the CDR3 region is kept as DNA, spanning 39 bases read in frame from base 1. Taken from the germline V gene (reference sequence), the CDR1 and CDR2 loops are GTSNPN and SVGIG. Libraries were prepared through 5' RACE. TCRdb lists the instrument as Illumina HiSeq 2000. Through fastp at Q25 and MiXCR, TCRdb rebuilt clones from the public reads, retaining in-frame beta chains. Each CDR3 protein gets just one entry, which takes the most common genes and DNA from the rows behind it. This sample holds 250 to 300 distinct CDR3 sequences; less than 30% were observed only once. Jointly, the top ten make up roughly a quarter of the sample. This clonotype is judged hyperexpanded (1% or more). Its antigen remains unidentified. The input lacks base qualities; no much larger clone sits a single base away.

The sequence came from a male donor with HIV. Sequencing used total memory T cells from blood PBMCs. Read against the paper, the sample's cell subset or site label means: transitional memory CD4+ T cells. The chain is encoded by TRBV30 joined to TRBJ1-2; TRBD1 fits 8 bases in the junction. The CDR3 amino acid sequence is: CAWRMGTGRGYTF. The sequence in DNA is TGTGCCTGGAGGATGGGGACAGGTCGGGGCTACACCTTC.